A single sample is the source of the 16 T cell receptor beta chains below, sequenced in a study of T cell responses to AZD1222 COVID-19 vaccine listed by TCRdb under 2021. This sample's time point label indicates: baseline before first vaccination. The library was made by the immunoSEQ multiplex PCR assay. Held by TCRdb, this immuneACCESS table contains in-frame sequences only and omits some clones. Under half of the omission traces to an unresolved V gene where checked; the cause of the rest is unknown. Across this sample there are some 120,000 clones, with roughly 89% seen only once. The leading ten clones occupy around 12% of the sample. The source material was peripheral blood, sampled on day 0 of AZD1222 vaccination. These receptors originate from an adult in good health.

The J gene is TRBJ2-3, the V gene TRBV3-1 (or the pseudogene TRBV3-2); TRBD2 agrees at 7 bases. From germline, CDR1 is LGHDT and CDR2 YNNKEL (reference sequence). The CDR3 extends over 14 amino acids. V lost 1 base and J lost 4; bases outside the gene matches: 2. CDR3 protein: CASSQVAGADTQYF. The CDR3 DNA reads TGTGCCAGCAGCCAAGTCGCGGGAGCAGATACGCAGTATTTT.

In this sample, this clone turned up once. The CDR3 protein is CASSILTASNSPLHF. The CDR3 DNA is TGTGCCAGCAGCATACTGACAGCCAGTAATTCACCCCTCCACTTT. The rearrangement links TRBV7-2 to TRBJ1-6; D is possibly TRBD1 (5 bases). The CDR3 length is 15 residues. The ends were cut back, 5 bases at V and 6 bases at J, with 14 bases in the middle. Germline V CDR1 and CDR2: SGHTA, FQGNSA. Supplemented by reference TRBV7-2 and TRBJ1-6, the full variable domain reads GAGVSQSPSNKVTEKGKDVELRCDPISGHTALYWYRQSLGQGLEFLIYFQGNSAPDKSGLPSDRFSAERTGGSVSTLTIQRTQQEDSAVYLCASSILTASNSPLHFGNGTRLTVT.

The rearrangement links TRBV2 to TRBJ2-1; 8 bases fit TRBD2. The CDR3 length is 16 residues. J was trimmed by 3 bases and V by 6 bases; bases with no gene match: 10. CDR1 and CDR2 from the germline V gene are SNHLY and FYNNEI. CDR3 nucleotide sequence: TGTGCCAGCAGCGCTCGAAGGAGCGGGAGCTACAATGAGCAGTTCTTC. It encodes CASSARRSGSYNEQFF.

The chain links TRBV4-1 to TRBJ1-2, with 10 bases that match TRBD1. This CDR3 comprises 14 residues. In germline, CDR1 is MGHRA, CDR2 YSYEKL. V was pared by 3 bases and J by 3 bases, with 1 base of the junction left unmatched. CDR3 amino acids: CASSHGQGDYGYTF. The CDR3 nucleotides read TGCGCCAGCAGCCACGGACAGGGGGACTATGGCTACACCTTC.

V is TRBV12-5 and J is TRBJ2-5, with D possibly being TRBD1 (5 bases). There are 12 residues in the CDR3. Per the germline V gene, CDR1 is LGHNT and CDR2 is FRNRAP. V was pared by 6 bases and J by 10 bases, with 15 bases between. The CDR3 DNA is TGTGCTAGTGGACAGGACACTGGGGACCAGTACTTC. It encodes CASGQDTGDQYF.

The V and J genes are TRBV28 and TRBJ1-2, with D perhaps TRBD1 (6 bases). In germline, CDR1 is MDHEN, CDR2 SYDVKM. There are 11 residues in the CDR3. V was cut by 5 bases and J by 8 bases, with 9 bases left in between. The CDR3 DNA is TGTGCCAGCAGTCAACAGGGCGGCTACACCTTC. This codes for CASSQQGGYTF.

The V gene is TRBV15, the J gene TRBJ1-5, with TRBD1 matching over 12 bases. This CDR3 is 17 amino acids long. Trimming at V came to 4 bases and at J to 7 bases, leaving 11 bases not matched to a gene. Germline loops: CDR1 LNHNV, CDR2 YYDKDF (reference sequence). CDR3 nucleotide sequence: TGTGCCACCAGCAAAGATCCGGGACAGGGGGCTTGGCAGCCCCAGCATTTT. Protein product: CATSKDPGQGAWQPQHF.

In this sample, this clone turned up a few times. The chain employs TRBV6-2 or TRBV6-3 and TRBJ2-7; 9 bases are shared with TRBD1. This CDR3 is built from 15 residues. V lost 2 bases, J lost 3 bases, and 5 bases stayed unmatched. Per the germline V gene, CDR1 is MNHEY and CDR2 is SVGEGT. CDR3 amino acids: CASSYPGTGNYEQYF. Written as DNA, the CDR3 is TGTGCCAGCAGTTACCCAGGGACAGGGAACTACGAGCAGTACTTC.

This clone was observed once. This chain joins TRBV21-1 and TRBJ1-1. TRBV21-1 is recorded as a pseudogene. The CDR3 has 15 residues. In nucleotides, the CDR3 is TGTGCCAGCAGCAAGTGGAGACCTCTGAACACTGAAGCTTTCTTT. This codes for CASSKWRPLNTEAFF.

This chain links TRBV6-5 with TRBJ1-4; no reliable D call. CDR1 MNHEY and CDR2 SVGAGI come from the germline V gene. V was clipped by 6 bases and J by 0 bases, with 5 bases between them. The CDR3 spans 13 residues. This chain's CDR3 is CASRDATNEKLFF. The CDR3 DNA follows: TGTGCCAGCAGGGATGCAACTAATGAAAAACTGTTTTTT.

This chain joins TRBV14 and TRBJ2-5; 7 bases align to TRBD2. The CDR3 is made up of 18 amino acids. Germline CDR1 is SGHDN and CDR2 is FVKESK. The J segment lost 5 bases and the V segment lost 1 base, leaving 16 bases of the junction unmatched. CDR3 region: CASSQGGRGGRPGETQYF. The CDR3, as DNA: TGTGCCAGCAGCCAAGGTGGGAGGGGCGGGAGACCCGGGGAGACCCAGTACTTC.

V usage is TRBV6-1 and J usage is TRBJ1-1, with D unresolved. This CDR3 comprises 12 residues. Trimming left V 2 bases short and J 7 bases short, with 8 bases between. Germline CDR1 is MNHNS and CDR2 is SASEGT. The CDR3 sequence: CASSEWGSEAFF. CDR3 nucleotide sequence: TGTGCCAGCAGTGAATGGGGAAGTGAAGCTTTCTTT.

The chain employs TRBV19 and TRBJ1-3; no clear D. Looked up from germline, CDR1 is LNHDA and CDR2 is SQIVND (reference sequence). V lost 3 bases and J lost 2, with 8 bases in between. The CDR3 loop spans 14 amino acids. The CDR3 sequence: CASSIDGAGNTIYF. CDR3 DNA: TGTGCCAGTAGTATTGATGGGGCTGGAAACACCATATATTTT.

DNA for the CDR3: TGTGCCAGCAGCATAAGAGGCTCACCCCTCCACTTT. Protein sequence: CASSIRGSPLHF. This rearrangement joins TRBV9 to TRBJ1-6; D is unresolved. The CDR3 spans 12 residues. The ends were cut back, 4 bases at V and 10 bases at J, with 9 bases in the middle. Germline V gene sequence: CDR1 SGDLS, CDR2 YYNGEE.

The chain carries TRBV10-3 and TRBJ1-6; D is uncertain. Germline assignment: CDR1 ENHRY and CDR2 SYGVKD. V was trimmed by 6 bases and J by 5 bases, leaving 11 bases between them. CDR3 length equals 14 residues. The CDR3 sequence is CAIRALGNNSPLHF. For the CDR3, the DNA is TGTGCCATCAGGGCTCTGGGCAATAATTCACCCCTCCACTTT.

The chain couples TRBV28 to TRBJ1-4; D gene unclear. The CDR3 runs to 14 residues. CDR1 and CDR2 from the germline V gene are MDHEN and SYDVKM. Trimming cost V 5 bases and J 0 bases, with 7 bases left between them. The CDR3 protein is CASSRTPTNEKLFF. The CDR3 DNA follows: TGTGCCAGCAGTCGAACCCCAACTAATGAAAAACTGTTTTTT.